These 21 T cell receptor beta chains were sequenced from one sample in a study of cytomegalovirus exposure and HLA in healthy donors. This PCR relied on a set of 60 Vbeta primers and 13 Jbeta primers. Sequencing used immunoSEQ multiplex PCR; TCRdb keeps in-frame clones, though not all of them. Of under 150,000 clones detected, roughly four fifths appear once; the ten largest clones hold around 2.4%. Sequences were obtained from PBMCs. The origin of the receptors is a male donor in good health and CMV-seronegative.

The V call is TRBV4-1, the J call TRBJ2-3; 10 bases match TRBD2. The CDR3 sequence is 16 residues long. The V and J ends lost 0 bases and 5 bases, in that order; junction bases with no gene match: 5. Germline lookup yields CDR1 MGHRA and CDR2 YSYEKL. CDR3 region: CASSQEGTSAGDTQYF. DNA of the CDR3: TGCGCCAGCAGCCAAGAGGGGACTAGCGCTGGAGATACGCAGTATTTT.

The chain uses TRBV2 and TRBJ2-5; tentative D call: TRBD1 (6 bases). V dropped 10 bases and J dropped 2 bases, with 17 bases sitting between them. In germline, CDR1 is SNHLY, CDR2 FYNNEI. The CDR3 consists of 14 residues. The CDR3 is CATNQDRGQETQYF. The CDR3 DNA follows: TGTGCCACCAACCAAGATAGGGGGCAAGAGACCCAGTACTTC.

The chain employs TRBV7-8 and TRBJ2-7, with 8 bases matching TRBD1. Germline V gene sequence: CDR1 SGHVS, CDR2 FQNEAQ. The V segment lost 5 bases and the J segment 6 bases; nucleotides outside the gene matches: 12. The CDR3 has 15 amino acids. CDR3 in amino acids: CASSLLRTGWGEQYF. The DNA of the CDR3 is TGTGCCAGCAGCCTCCTCAGGACAGGGTGGGGCGAGCAGTACTTC.

V is TRBV7-2 and J is TRBJ2-7, with D tentatively TRBD1 (6 bases). The CDR3 consists of 13 residues. Trimming pared 3 bases from V and 5 bases from J, leaving 11 bases between. The germline V gene encodes CDR1 SGHTA and CDR2 FQGNSA. CDR3 DNA sequence: TGTGCCAGCAGCTTCACAGGGATCGACGAGCAGTACTTC. Its translation is CASSFTGIDEQYF.

The gene calls are TRBV13 and TRBJ1-1; D not certain. Germline V gene data show CDR1 as PRHDT and CDR2 as FYEKMQ (reference sequence). V lost 5 bases, J lost 8 bases, and 12 bases lay in between. The CDR3 contains 12 residues. The CDR3 loop is CASSLITPEAFF. The CDR3 region has the DNA TGTGCCAGCAGCCTTATAACTCCCGAAGCTTTCTTT.

The chain carries TRBV2 and TRBJ2-7; 11 bases are a match to TRBD1. V gave up 7 bases and J gave up 5 bases; unmatched junction bases: 1. CDR3 length: 12 amino acids. From germline, CDR1 is SNHLY and CDR2 FYNNEI. DNA for the CDR3: TGTGCCAGCAAGGGACAGGGGGACGAGCAGTACTTC. This gives the protein CASKGQGDEQYF.

The rearrangement joins TRBV18 to TRBJ2-3, with 11 bases lining up with TRBD2. J gave up 2 bases and V 0 bases, and 1 base lay outside the gene matches. This CDR3 spans 16 amino acids. CDR1 is KGHSH, CDR2 LQKENI, per germline. The CDR3: CASSPPGLADTDTQYF. The CDR3, as DNA: TGTGCCAGCTCACCACCGGGACTAGCGGACACAGATACGCAGTATTTT.

This clone was seen once. V is TRBV14 and J is TRBJ1-5, with no clear D. In germline, CDR1 is SGHDN, CDR2 FVKESK. V lost 3 bases, J lost 4 bases, and 4 bases lay in between. The CDR3 loop spans 12 amino acids. The CDR3 bases are TGTGCCAGCAGCCAGACTAATCAGCCCCAGCATTTT. Translation: CASSQTNQPQHF.

The chain uses TRBV18 and TRBJ2-6, with a weak D call TRBD1 (6 bases). Germline CDR1 reads KGHSH; CDR2 reads LQKENI. Trimming pared 5 bases from V and 0 bases from J, leaving 8 bases between. The CDR3 spans 15 residues. CDR3 amino acids: CASSGGPSGANVLTF. CDR3 sequence (DNA): TGTGCCAGCTCAGGGGGCCCCTCTGGGGCCAACGTCCTGACTTTC.

This chain links TRBV9 with TRBJ2-1, with TRBD2 identical over 12 bases. The trim removed 2 bases at V and 12 bases at J, leaving 3 bases unmatched. The germline V gene encodes CDR1 SGDLS and CDR2 YYNGEE. This CDR3 contains 13 residues. The CDR3 sequence: CASSVGTSGPQFF. As DNA, the CDR3 is TGTGCCAGCAGCGTTGGGACTAGCGGGCCGCAGTTCTTC.

The genes are TRBV10-2 and TRBJ1-1; TRBD1 aligns across 9 bases. The V gene end was trimmed by 5 bases and the J gene end by 1 base; junction bases not matched to a gene: 5. The V gene's germline CDR1 is WSHSY and CDR2 SAAADI. The CDR3 sequence is 15 residues long. CDR3 loop: CASSRDRAGNTEAFF. The CDR3 coding sequence is TGCGCCAGCAGTCGGGACAGGGCGGGGAACACTGAAGCTTTCTTT.

This clone was counted between two and nine times. This chain uses TRBV11-2 with TRBJ1-4; D possibly corresponds to TRBD1 (5 bases). The CDR3 spans 15 residues. V lost 4 bases, J lost 1 base, and 10 bases lay in between. The V gene's germline CDR1 is SGHAT and CDR2 FQNNGV. Here the CDR3 reads CASSSNRLTNEKLFF. CDR3 DNA sequence: TGTGCCAGCAGCTCGAACAGGTTAACTAATGAAAAACTGTTTTTT. The whole variable domain, remainder taken from reference TRBV11-2 and TRBJ1-4, is EAGVAQSPRYKIIEKRQSVAFWCNPISGHATLYWYQQILGQGPKLLIQFQNNGVVDDSQLPKDRFSAERLKGVDSTLKIQPAKLEDSAVYLCASSSNRLTNEKLFFGSGTQLSVL.

This rearrangement joins TRBV7-3 to TRBJ2-7; TRBD1 is a possible D gene (5 bases). Between the trimmed V and J ends, which lost 2 bases and 5 bases, there was a span of 10 bases. The V gene's germline CDR1 is SGHTA and CDR2 FQGTGA. The CDR3 consists of 13 residues. The DNA for the CDR3 is TGTGCCAGCAGCTTAGTAAGGGGCCACGAGCAGTACTTC. Its protein product is CASSLVRGHEQYF.

This chain uses TRBV5-1 with TRBJ1-1; D is possibly TRBD1 (6 bases). V lost 0 bases and J 0 bases, leaving 9 bases between the germline ends. This CDR3 contains 15 residues. CDR1 is SGHRS and CDR2 is YFSETQ in the germline V gene. As DNA, the CDR3 is TGCGCCAGCAGCTTGGTTGGGGGCTTGAACACTGAAGCTTTCTTT. Residues: CASSLVGGLNTEAFF.

The V and J genes are TRBV6-1 and TRBJ2-1, with a tentative D call TRBD2 (6 bases). This CDR3 spans 12 amino acids. Per germline, CDR1 MNHNS and CDR2 SASEGT. V lost 11 bases, J lost 7 bases, and 15 bases lay in between. The CDR3 sequence is CASRGRFNEQFF. The CDR3 DNA reads as TGTGCCTCCCGGGGGAGGTTTAATGAGCAGTTCTTC.

The V call is TRBV2, the J call TRBJ1-1, with TRBD1 matching over 10 bases. V lost 5 bases and J lost 4; bases outside the gene matches: 4. The CDR3 spans 14 residues. Per the germline V gene, CDR1 is SNHLY and CDR2 is FYNNEI. CDR3 bases: TGTGCCAGCAGTACACGGACAGGGGGCACTGAAGCTTTCTTT. Amino acids: CASSTRTGGTEAFF.

V usage is TRBV5-5 and J usage is TRBJ2-3, with 7 bases that match TRBD2. Unmatched junction bases numbered 8, after V lost 6 bases and J lost 4 bases. Germline V gene sequence: CDR1 SGHKS, CDR2 YYEKEE (reference sequence). The CDR3 is 14 residues long. CDR3 sequence reads: CASKRLAWADTQYF. The CDR3 bases are TGTGCCAGCAAAAGACTAGCCTGGGCAGATACGCAGTATTTT.

This clone was seen a few times. The gene calls are TRBV19 and TRBJ2-3; no reliable D call. Germline lookup yields CDR1 LNHDA and CDR2 SQIVND (reference sequence). The CDR3 sequence is 12 residues long. Trimming cost V 4 bases and J 6 bases, with 8 bases left between them. CDR3 amino acids: CASSRYGDTQYF. The CDR3 DNA sequence: TGTGCCAGTAGTAGATACGGGGATACGCAGTATTTT. The complete variable domain, with remaining parts taken from reference TRBV19 and TRBJ2-3, reads DGGITQSPKYLFRKEGQNVTLSCEQNLNHDAMYWYRQDPGQGLRLIYYSQIVNDFQKGDIAEGYSVSREKKESFPLTVTSAQKNPTAFYLCASSRYGDTQYFGPGTRLTVL.

The CDR3, as DNA: TGTGCCAGCAGTTTAAGGACAGCCTACAATGAGCAGTTCTTC. Its translation: CASSLRTAYNEQFF. The chain employs TRBV27 and TRBJ2-1; possibly TRBD1 for D (6 bases). The CDR3 is 14 residues long. V dropped 2 bases and J dropped 2 bases, with 7 bases sitting between them. CDR1 is MNHEY and CDR2 is SMNVEV in the germline V gene (reference sequence).

V usage is TRBV12-2 and J usage is TRBJ2-3; the table's D gene call, TRBD2, was not cross checked with the DNA. TRBV12-2 is tagged as a pseudogene. CDR3 size: 13 residues. The CDR3 here is CASRLAAGTRRYF. CDR3 bases: TGTGCAAGTCGCTTAGCGGCCGGGACTAGGAGGTATTTT.

The chain carries TRBV30 and TRBJ1-1; D remains unclear. Germline CDR1 is GTSNPN and CDR2 is SVGIG (reference sequence). The V end lost 2 bases, the J end lost 4 bases, and 8 bases lay between the germline ends. The CDR3 is 12 amino acids. This CDR3 is CAWSPGGTEAFF. The CDR3 DNA reads TGTGCCTGGAGTCCCGGTGGCACTGAAGCTTTCTTT. The complete variable domain, with remaining parts taken from reference TRBV30 and TRBJ1-1, reads SQTIHQWPATLVQPVGSPLSLECTVEGTSNPNLYWYRQAAGRGLQLLFYSVGIGQISSEVPQNLSASRPQDRQFILSSKKLLLSDSGFYLCAWSPGGTEAFFGQGTRLTVV.